This entry lists 8 T cell receptor beta chains sequenced from one sample in a study of shared clonotypes between healthy human individuals. This table comes from immunoSEQ multiplex PCR, and its TCRdb copy is limited to in-frame clones, with some not included. Among about 1 million clones listed, about 70% were seen once. What was sequenced was memory CD4+ T cells sorted from blood. The subset was: CD45RA-negative fraction. The source is a man between 18 and 29 years old in good health.

The chain employs TRBV18 and TRBJ1-4; 7 positions match TRBD1. The CDR3 contains 14 residues. Trimming removed 5 bases from V and 8 bases from J; junction bases left unmatched: 8. CDR1 KGHSH and CDR2 LQKENI come from the germline V gene. The CDR3 coding sequence is TGTGCCAGCTCATCAGGACAGGAACGAGAAAAACTGTTTTTT. Protein product: CASSSGQEREKLFF.

In this sample, this clone turned up once. The V gene is TRBV2, the J gene TRBJ2-3; tentative D call: TRBD2 (6 bases). The V gene's germline CDR1 is SNHLY and CDR2 FYNNEI. The CDR3 length is 15 residues. The V gene lost 8 bases and the J gene lost 1 base, with 16 bases spanning the gap. CDR3 region: CASDRGLRRTDTQYF. In DNA, the CDR3 is TGTGCCAGCGATCGGGGACTGAGGCGCACAGATACGCAGTATTTT. Based on the CDR3 plus reference TRBV2 and TRBJ2-3, the full variable domain is EPEVTQTPSHQVTQMGQEVILRCVPISNHLYFYWYRQILGQKVEFLVSFYNNEISEKSEIFDDQFSVERPDGSNFTLKIRSTKLEDSAMYFCASDRGLRRTDTQYFGPGTRLTVL.

The chain's CDR3 is CASSPPAGGVDTQYF. In DNA form, the CDR3 reads TGTGCCAGCTCACCACCGGCGGGAGGGGTGGATACGCAGTATTTT. The V and J genes are TRBV18 and TRBJ2-3; 9 bases map to TRBD2. CDR3 length: 15 residues. CDR1 is KGHSH, CDR2 LQKENI, per germline. V shed 0 bases and J 6 bases; nucleotides not matched to a gene: 4.

This chain links TRBV7-2 with TRBJ2-7, with D hard to call. V lost 5 bases and J lost 8, with 16 bases in between. Germline V lookup: CDR1 SGHTA, CDR2 FQGNSA. There are 13 residues in the CDR3. CDR3 amino acids: CASSPSYPNQQYF. The CDR3 region has the DNA TGTGCCAGCAGCCCATCATACCCGAACCAGCAGTACTTC.

This chain joins TRBV5-4 and TRBJ2-7; either TRBD1 or TRBD2 may fit D (5 bases each). V was cut by 2 bases and J by 7 bases, with 25 bases left in between. The CDR3 totals 17 residues. In germline, CDR1 is SGHNT, CDR2 YYREEE (reference sequence). The CDR3 nucleotides are TGTGCCAGCAGCTTCTTGTCAGGCTCCATTCCGAGGGGAGAGCAGTACTTC. Amino acid sequence: CASSFLSGSIPRGEQYF.

On this clone itself: Other DNA sequences in the same sample also yield this CDR3. This rearrangement joins TRBV6-5 to TRBJ2-1; D could derive from TRBD1 or TRBD2 (6 bases each). The CDR3 runs to 12 residues. The V and J ends lost 0 bases and 10 bases respectively, with 7 bases between them. CDR1 is MNHEY, CDR2 SVGAGI, per germline. CDR3 sequence reads: CASSYSGGEQFF. The CDR3 coding sequence is TGTGCCAGCAGTTACTCAGGGGGGGAGCAGTTCTTC.

This sequence joins TRBV27 and TRBJ2-7, with D possibly TRBD2 on 5 matching bases. Trimming removed 4 bases from V and 2 bases from J, with 27 bases in between. CDR3 length: 19 amino acids. Germline V CDR1 and CDR2: MNHEY, SMNVEV (reference sequence). The CDR3 nucleotides read TGTGCCAGCAGTTGGGTTCGTGGGAGCGTATCGATCGTCCCCTACGAGCAGTACTTC. As protein: CASSWVRGSVSIVPYEQYF.

This chain connects TRBV5-1 to TRBJ2-1; D unclear. V lost 0 bases to trimming and J lost 0 bases, with 7 bases between them. Germline V gives CDR1 SGHRS, CDR2 YFSETQ. CDR3 length: 15 amino acids. CDR3 loop: CASSLAASSYNEQFF. CDR3 DNA sequence: TGCGCCAGCAGCTTGGCCGCGAGCTCCTACAATGAGCAGTTCTTC. The variable domain in full, completed from reference TRBV5-1 and TRBJ2-1, reads KAGVTQTPRYLIKTRGQQVTLSCSPISGHRSVSWYQQTPGQGLQFLFEYFSETQRNKGNFPGRFSGRQFSNSRSEMNVSTLELGDSALYLCASSLAASSYNEQFFGPGTRLTVL.